The present TCR beta chain was sequenced within a study of blood T cells in healthy people across ages. CDR3 length: 13 amino acids. Germline CDR1 reads SGHTA; CDR2 reads FQGNSA. The V segment lost 4 bases and the J segment 2 bases; nucleotides outside the gene matches: 2. It was with a sample-barcoded 5' primer and a J-beta primer mix that a second PCR of about 6 to 12 cycles was run. Each sample provided no less than 2.5 million CDR3-containing paired-end reads. TCRdb recomputed calls from the 5' RACE reads with MiXCR, one row per CDR3 protein. The sample contains some 640,000 distinct CDR3 sequences, approximately 49% of which appear only once. Per sample, at least 5 micrograms of total RNA were extracted. This clonotype was detected a few times. No antigen is known for it. Whole-study findings and limits: The lack of PBMC sorting stopped any conclusive naive versus antigen-experienced comparison.

Sequenced material: blood. The chain recombines TRBV7-2 with TRBJ2-7; the match to TRBD1 covers 7 bases. The receptor comes from a woman in her sixties in good health. The CDR3 DNA reads TGTGCCAGCAGCTGGACAGGTCCCTACGAGCAGTACTTC. Translating gives CASSWTGPYEQYF.